A single TCR beta chain is shown here with its context. Its antigen is still unknown. The data are from a study of monozygotic twins with inflammatory bowel disease. The authors ran two nested PCRs of about 15 and 9 cycles on TCRalpha and TCRbeta cDNA. TCRdb processed the 5' RACE reads again and assigns one entry to each CDR3 protein, with no DNA. Listed are some 210,000 distinct CDR3 sequences; 1.6% falls within the top ten. Whole-study results and caveats: Separate T cell subtypes could not be resolved from one another. Clonotype sharing was lower in IBD patients than healthy twins, most markedly with disease activity.

Input material: blood. The TCR originated in a human donor with ulcerative colitis or Crohn's disease, or a healthy co-twin of an affected twin (not recorded which).

This chain's CDR3 is CASSLYSVTDTQYF. This chain links TRBV12-3 or TRBV12-4 with TRBJ2-3. The CDR3 extends over 14 amino acids.